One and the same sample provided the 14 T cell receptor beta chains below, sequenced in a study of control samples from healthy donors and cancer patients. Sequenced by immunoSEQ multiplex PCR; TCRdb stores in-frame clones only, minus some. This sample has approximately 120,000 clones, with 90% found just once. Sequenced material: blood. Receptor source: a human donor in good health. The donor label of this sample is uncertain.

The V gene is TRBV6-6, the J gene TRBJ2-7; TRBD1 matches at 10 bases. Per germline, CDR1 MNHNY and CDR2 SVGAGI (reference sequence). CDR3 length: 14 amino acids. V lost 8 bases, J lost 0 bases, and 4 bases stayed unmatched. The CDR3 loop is CASGTGASSYEQYF. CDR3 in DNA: TGTGCCAGCGGGACAGGGGCAAGCTCCTACGAGCAGTACTTC.

For the CDR3, the DNA is TGTGCCAGCAGCGGGGGACGCTGGAACACTGAAGCTTTCTTT. Its protein is CASSGGRWNTEAFF. The rearrangement uses TRBV5-5 and TRBJ1-1, with D perhaps TRBD1 (5 bases). Trimming left V 4 bases short and J 1 base short, with 11 bases between. The CDR3 runs 14 residues. Germline-derived CDR1 and CDR2 are SGHKS and YYEKEE (reference sequence).

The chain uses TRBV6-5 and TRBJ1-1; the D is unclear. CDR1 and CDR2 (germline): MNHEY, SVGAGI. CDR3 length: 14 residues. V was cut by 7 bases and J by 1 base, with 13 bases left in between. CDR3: CASKLLAPNTEAFF. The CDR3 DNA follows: TGTGCCAGCAAGCTACTGGCCCCGAACACTGAAGCTTTCTTT.

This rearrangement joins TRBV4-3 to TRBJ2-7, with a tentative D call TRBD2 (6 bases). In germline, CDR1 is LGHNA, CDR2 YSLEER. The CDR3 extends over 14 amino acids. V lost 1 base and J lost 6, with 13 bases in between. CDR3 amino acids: CASSQAGGLGEQYV. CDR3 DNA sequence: TGCGCCAGCAGCCAAGCCGGGGGTTTAGGCGAGCAGTACGTC.

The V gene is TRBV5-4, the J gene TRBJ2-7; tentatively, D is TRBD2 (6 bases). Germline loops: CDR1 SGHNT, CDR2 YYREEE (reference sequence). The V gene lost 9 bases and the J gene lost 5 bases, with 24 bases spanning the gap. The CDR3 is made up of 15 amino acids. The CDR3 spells CATELMGGRYDEQYF. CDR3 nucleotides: TGTGCCACCGAGCTGATGGGAGGACGATATGACGAGCAGTACTTC.

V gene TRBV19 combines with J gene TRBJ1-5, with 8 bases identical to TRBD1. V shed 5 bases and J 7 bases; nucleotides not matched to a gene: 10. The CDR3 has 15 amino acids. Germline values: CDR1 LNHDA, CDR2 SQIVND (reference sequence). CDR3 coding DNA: TGTGCCAGTAGTCCTGTGGACAGGGCAAAACAGCCCCAGCATTTT. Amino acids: CASSPVDRAKQPQHF.

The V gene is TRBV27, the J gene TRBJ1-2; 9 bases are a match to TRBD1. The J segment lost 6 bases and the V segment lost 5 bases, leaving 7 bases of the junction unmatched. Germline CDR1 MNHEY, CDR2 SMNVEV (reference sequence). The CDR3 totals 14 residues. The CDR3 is CASSTNRGRDGYTF. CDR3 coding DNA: TGTGCCAGCAGTACAAACAGGGGGCGGGATGGCTACACCTTC.

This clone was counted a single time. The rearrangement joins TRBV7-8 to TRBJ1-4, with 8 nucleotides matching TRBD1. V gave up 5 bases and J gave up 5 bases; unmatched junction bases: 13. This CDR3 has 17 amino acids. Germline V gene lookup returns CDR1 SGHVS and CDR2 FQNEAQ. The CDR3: CASSPRARQGRNEKLFF. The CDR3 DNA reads TGTGCCAGCAGCCCACGGGCCCGACAGGGGAGGAATGAAAAACTGTTTTTT.

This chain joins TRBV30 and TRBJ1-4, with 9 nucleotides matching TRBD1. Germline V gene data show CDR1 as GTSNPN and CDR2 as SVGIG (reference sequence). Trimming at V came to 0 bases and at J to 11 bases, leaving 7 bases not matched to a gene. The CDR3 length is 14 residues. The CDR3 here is CAWSVGTGRGKLFF. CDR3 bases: TGTGCCTGGAGTGTGGGGACAGGGAGAGGGAAACTGTTTTTT.

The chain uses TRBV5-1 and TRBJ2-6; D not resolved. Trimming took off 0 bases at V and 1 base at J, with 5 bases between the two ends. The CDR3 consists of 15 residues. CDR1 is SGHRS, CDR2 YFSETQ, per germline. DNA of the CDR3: TGCGCCAGCAGCTTGGGGGAATCTGGGGCCAACGTCCTGACTTTC. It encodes CASSLGESGANVLTF.

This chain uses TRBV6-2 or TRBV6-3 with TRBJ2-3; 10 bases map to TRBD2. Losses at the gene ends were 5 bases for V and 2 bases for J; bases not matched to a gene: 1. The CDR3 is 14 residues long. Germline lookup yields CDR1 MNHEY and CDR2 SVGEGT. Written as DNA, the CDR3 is TGTGCCAGCAGTAGCGGGGGGGCCACAGATACGCAGTATTTT. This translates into CASSSGGATDTQYF.

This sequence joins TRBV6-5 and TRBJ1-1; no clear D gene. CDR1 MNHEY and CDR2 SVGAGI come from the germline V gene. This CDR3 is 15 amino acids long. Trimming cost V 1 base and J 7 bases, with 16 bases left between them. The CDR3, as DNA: TGTGCCAGCAGTTACTTGGGGTTCGGATCTCATGAAGCTTTCTTT. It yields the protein CASSYLGFGSHEAFF.

This CDR3 reads CASGRPRGNQPQHF. The CDR3 bases are TGTGCCAGCGGTCGGCCGAGGGGAAATCAGCCCCAGCATTTT. V and J are TRBV6-5 and TRBJ1-5; the D gene is possibly TRBD1 (5 bases). V was cut by 8 bases and J by 4 bases, with 15 bases left in between. CDR3 length: 14 residues. Germline V lookup: CDR1 MNHEY, CDR2 SVGAGI.

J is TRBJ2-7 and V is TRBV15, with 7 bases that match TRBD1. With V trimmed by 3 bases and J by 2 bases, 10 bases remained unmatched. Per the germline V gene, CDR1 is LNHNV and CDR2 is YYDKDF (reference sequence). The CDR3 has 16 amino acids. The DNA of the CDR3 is TGTGCCACCAGCAGGGAGGACCGGGACAGCACCTACGAGCAGTACTTC. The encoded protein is CATSREDRDSTYEQYF.